The following is a T cell receptor beta chain sequence with its context. Its specificity is not known. This sample stems from a study of CD8 T cells in Susac syndrome. Study-level points and caveats: The study admitted that it had a relatively small number of individuals in its TCR sequencing and HLA analysis.

After extraction with the RNeasy kit, 0.5 to 1 ug of the RNA was reverse transcribed using random hexamers. By means of immunoSEQ multiplex PCR, TCR beta CDR3 spanning 54 Vbeta and 13 Jbeta underwent amplification. TCRdb processed the immunoSEQ multiplex PCR reads anew with MiXCR; each CDR3 protein has one entry. The sample contains 400,000 to 550,000 distinct CDR3 sequences, 85% to 90% of which appear only once. Germline V gene sequence: CDR1 LGHDT, CDR2 YNNKEL (reference sequence). The CDR3 has 12 residues. The ends were cut back, 6 bases at V and 5 bases at J, with 8 bases in the middle. The TCR comes from a human donor with multiple sclerosis. The J gene is TRBJ2-1, the V gene TRBV3-1; D remains ambiguous. Sequencing used CD8+ T cells from PBMCs. CDR3 amino acids: CASREQDNEQFF. In DNA form, the CDR3 reads TGTGCCAGCAGGGAACAAGACAATGAGCAGTTCTTC.